This TCR beta chain was obtained from a study of cytotoxic CD8 clonotypes in ibrutinib-treated CLL (dated by TCRdb to the early 2020s). Study-level background: In this cohort, approximately 15 patients were treatment-naive and about a dozen were relapsed/refractory, while roughly 18 had unmutated IGHV. Partial responses were observed in 24 patients and complete responses in 2; after a median follow-up of 68 months, remission was maintained in approximately 15 patients and progression was observed in roughly twelve. Samples at response were collected after a median of approximately twelve months of treatment, with a range of 6 to 36 months. On average, each sample had approximately 250,000 productive templates and tens of thousands of productive rearrangements. Longitudinal samples were obtainable from about 30% of the roughly 86 participants in the trial. Cryopreserved peripheral blood mononuclear cells were collected before treatment, at response, and at either disease progression or sustained remission.

On the study overall, not on this receptor specifically: Public clonotypes were rare and either shrank or stayed stable during treatment, and the rise in clonality at ibrutinib response reflected expansion of private clonotypes. Sampling times were not matched between sustained-remission and progressing patients, and lymph node repertoires were not studied. At baseline, clonality was higher than in age-matched healthy donors and showed a strong correlation with circulating CD8+ T-cell counts. An increase in clonality was observed at ibrutinib response, with clonality remaining stable during sustained remission and falling back toward baseline at progression.

The germline V gene yields MGHDK for CDR1 and SYGVNS for CDR2. V is pruned by 2 bases and J by 6 bases, leaving 4 bases of the junction without a gene match. The CDR3 goes from the cysteine to the phenylalanine over 15 residues. CDR3 DNA is the only sequence kept; it has 45 bases, read in frame from the first base. Worth noting for this clone: The antigen it binds to is not known. No base quality information exists; no much larger clone differs at one position.

For TCR beta library preparation, approximately 1.8 micrograms of genomic DNA was extracted from cryopreserved PBMCs. Longitudinal blood samples from CLL patients receiving ibrutinib monotherapy were subjected to high-throughput TCR beta sequencing. Patients were enrolled in a phase 2 open-label single-center ibrutinib monotherapy trial. On a MiSeq, deep resolution sequencing aimed for a depth between 1 in 1 million and 1 in 200,000 T cells, with each clonotype covered 10x on average. TCR beta libraries were generated with the immunoSEQ hsTCRB Kit. As for how the authors treated the data: The data were analyzed with ImmunoSEQ Analyzer and ImmunoSEQ Data Assistant, and V, D and J gene assignments followed IMGT definitions. Clonality, which ranges from 0 to 1, was calculated by subtracting the normalized Shannon entropy of productive rearrangement frequencies from one. Only overrepresented clonotypes making up at least 0.05% of each patient's repertoire were included in the public clonotype analysis. Thirteen repertoires from age-matched healthy donors, obtained from immuneACCESS, served as clonality controls. TCRdb limited this immuneACCESS table to in-frame rearrangements with V and J called. A share of clones is missing; checked studies link under half to unresolved V genes, and the rest is unexplained. That table furnishes V, J and clone size, whereas the DNA furnished D and trimming. The sample table lists about 34,000 clones, about 70% of them with a count of one. Together, the top ten hold 25% to 30% of the sample.

The source is a human donor with chronic lymphocytic leukemia. Sample: PBMCs, taken before ibrutinib treatment. Here the chain combines TRBV25-1 and TRBJ1-5, with 10 bases aligning to TRBD1. Here is the DNA: TGTGCCAGCAGTGAACCGGGACAGGGGTTTCAGCCCCAGCATTTT. Its coded protein is CASSEPGQGFQPQHF. The reference TRBV25-1 and TRBJ1-5 proteins fill in what lies around the CDR3, so the full variable domain reads EADIYQTPRYLVIGTGKKITLECSQTMGHDKMYWYQQDPGMELHLIHYSYGVNSTEKGDLSSESTVSRIRTEHFPLTLESARPSHTSQYLCASSEPGQGFQPQHFGDGTRLSIL.